These 19 T cell receptor beta chains were all obtained from the same sample, sequenced in a study of T cells expressing NK-cell markers. For each CDR3 protein, TCRdb gives one entry from its re-call of the 5' RACE reads, without DNA. This sample's table reports about 400,000 distinct CDR3 sequences. The sample comprised blood T cells: a sorted CD56 or NKG2C T cell subset, CD4+ or CD8+ T cells, or bulk PBMC T cells (not recorded which). These receptors were collected from a woman aged 45-65 years in good health.

This chain uses TRBV12-3 or TRBV12-4 with TRBJ1-1. The CDR3 length is 17 residues. CDR3 residues: CASSATGPLSLNTEAFF.

The rearrangement joins TRBV4-1 to TRBJ2-5; without DNA, the TCRdb call of TRBD2 cannot be checked. This CDR3 comprises 15 residues. Germline V lookup: CDR1 MGHRA, CDR2 YSYEKL. This CDR3 reads CASSQVRTSQETQYF.

This rearrangement joins TRBV29-1 to TRBJ2-4; TCRdb gives TRBD1 as the D gene, but with no DNA this cannot be confirmed. The CDR3 runs to 14 residues. Looked up from germline, CDR1 is SQVTM and CDR2 is ANQGSEA. The CDR3 is CSVRGGAGKNIQYF.

The rearrangement uses TRBV28 and TRBJ1-2. CDR1 is MDHEN, CDR2 SYDVKM, per germline. CDR3 length: 15 amino acids. The CDR3 spells CASYSLIGSSYGYTF.

J is TRBJ2-3 and V is TRBV29-1; TCRdb's assignment of TRBD2 cannot be checked, as there is no DNA. The CDR3 length is 16 residues. The germline V gene has CDR1 SQVTM and CDR2 ANQGSEA. CDR3 loop: CSVEVFGTSPADTQYF.

The rearrangement links TRBV3-1 to TRBJ2-7; no DNA is available, so the TRBD1 call from TCRdb remains unchecked. CDR1 and CDR2 (germline): LGHDT, YNNKEL (reference sequence). The CDR3 runs 14 residues. This CDR3 reads CASSHWDGNYEQYF.

V usage is TRBV11-2 and J usage is TRBJ2-3. This CDR3 is built from 15 residues. From germline, CDR1 is SGHAT and CDR2 FQNNGV. CDR3 amino acids: CASSLDPGSKDTQYF.

The rearrangement links TRBV7-9 to TRBJ2-1; TCRdb's D call, TRBD2, is unchecked because there is no DNA. CDR1 SEHNR and CDR2 FQNEAQ come from the germline V gene (reference sequence). This CDR3 contains 16 residues. The CDR3 here is CASISSGGGAYNEQFF.

V usage is TRBV6-4 and J usage is TRBJ2-3; TCRdb designates TRBD1, a call that cannot be tested without DNA. From germline, CDR1 is MRHNA and CDR2 SNTAGT. The CDR3 length is 14 residues. CDR3 sequence reads: CASSGPLSPDTQYF.

The genes are TRBV7-9 and TRBJ1-5; TCRdb names TRBD1, which stays unverified in the absence of DNA. The CDR3 is 14 amino acids. Germline-derived CDR1 and CDR2 are SEHNR and FQNEAQ (reference sequence). CDR3 in amino acids: CASSLGGVGQPQHF.

The chain uses TRBV11-2 and TRBJ1-1. Per the germline V gene, CDR1 is SGHAT and CDR2 is FQNNGV. This CDR3 has 16 residues. The CDR3 sequence: CASSLSFGAGNTEAFF.

V and J are TRBV6-5 and TRBJ1-1; TCRdb's D gene call, TRBD1, goes unchecked for lack of DNA. The CDR3 loop spans 12 amino acids. Germline V gene lookup returns CDR1 MNHEY and CDR2 SVGAGI. The CDR3: CASGRGSAEAFF.

The rearrangement uses TRBV11-2 and TRBJ2-7; TCRdb designates TRBD1, a call that cannot be tested without DNA. This CDR3 region has 17 residues. Germline loops: CDR1 SGHAT, CDR2 FQNNGV. The CDR3 loop is CASSLDRSPGATYEQYF.

This chain links TRBV6-5 with TRBJ1-6. Germline V CDR1 and CDR2: MNHEY, SVGAGI. This CDR3 is built from 17 residues. This CDR3 is CASSEEVLSSYNSPLHF.

The V and J genes are TRBV20-1 and TRBJ2-5; TCRdb's D gene call, TRBD2, goes unchecked for lack of DNA. CDR1 is DFQATT, CDR2 SNEGSKA, per germline (reference sequence). This CDR3 spans 13 amino acids. CDR3 sequence reads: CSARDPDAGSQYF.

This chain joins TRBV12-3 or TRBV12-4 and TRBJ1-2; TCRdb indicates TRBD1, and absent DNA this call remains unverified. The CDR3 runs to 12 residues. The CDR3 spells CASSPGWDGYTF.

The genes are TRBV19 and TRBJ2-7; TCRdb indicates TRBD2, and absent DNA this call remains unverified. Germline CDR1 and CDR2: LNHDA and SQIVND (reference sequence). The CDR3 totals 14 residues. The CDR3 reads CATADFFLSYEQYF.

The rearrangement uses TRBV19 and TRBJ2-1; with no DNA, the TCRdb D assignment of TRBD2 cannot be verified. CDR3 size: 14 residues. Germline CDR1 is LNHDA and CDR2 is SQIVND (reference sequence). CDR3 protein: CASSHGLAGGEQFF.

The rearrangement links TRBV4-1 to TRBJ2-7. Per the germline V gene, CDR1 is MGHRA and CDR2 is YSYEKL. CDR3 size: 16 residues. The CDR3: CASSQDPSGSFYEQYF.